This TCR beta chain derives from a study of shared clonotypes between healthy human individuals (dated by TCRdb to 2018 to 2020). About the investigation overall: The cohort included a few men and a couple of women between 18 and 49 years of age. Leukapheresis yielded between about 0.9 and 8.9 billion PBMCs per donor. For each donor, three plates each were used for CD4 naive and CD4 memory, two plates were used for CD8 naive, and one plate was used for CD8 memory. The study deeply sequenced blood TCR repertoires of about 5 healthy adults to estimate repertoire size and the extent of clonotype sharing between individuals. Libraries were prepared and TCR repertoires were sequenced by different laboratories using diverse techniques, in order to increase sequencing depth and limit assay-specific biases.

Including the terminal cysteine and phenylalanine, the CDR3 comprises 13 residues. Only CDR3 DNA remains: 39 bases, in frame from the first base. Relative to germline, V is 0 bases shorter and J is 0 bases shorter, with 3 bases between their ends. CDR1 and CDR2 (SGHRS, YFSETQ) derive from the germline V gene. Using the deep immunoSEQ assay, multiplex PCR amplified TCR CDR3 regions from genomic DNA. Extracted genomic DNA from each cell subset was spread evenly across all wells of several immunoSEQ 96-well plates, with each plate serving as a replicate. Each replicate PCR for sorted subsets received about 220 ng genomic DNA, equal to tens of thousands of T cell genomes. The purified libraries were quantified using a Qubit 3.0 fluorometer, sized with a Bioanalyzer 2100, and then quantified again using the KAPA Library Quantification kit. Each immunoSEQ 96-well plate was sequenced on its own single-read 150-cycle Illumina NextSeq 550 flow cell. Per the source publication's procedure: Because only junctional sequences without quality scores were contained in the immunoSEQ output, filtering matching that applied to full-length reads could not be performed. To assign V/J genes and CDR3, sequences were annotated using PyIR, a Python wrapper for IgBLAST v1.9, with IMGT germline references. Reads were filtered out if the reads had weak V/J assignments (E-value above 1e-6), no CDR3, stop codons, out-of-frame junctions, or ambiguous translated residues. V3J clonotypes were defined as sequences sharing an identical inferred V gene, J gene, and CDR3 amino acid sequence. Percentage overlap between repertoires was calculated by dividing the number of shared unique clonotypes by the size of the smaller repertoire. RTK rarefaction, the Chao1 estimator, and Recon v2.1 estimates of unobserved clonotypes were used to assess repertoire richness. Generation probabilities for all TCRbeta clonotypes obtained by the gDNA method from a handful of donors were computed using OLGA. The immuneACCESS repertoire file appears here via TCRdb, limited to in-frame rearrangements. These files lack a portion of the clones; in checked studies, under half of the deficit traces to unresolved V genes, and the cause of the others is not known. That table furnishes V, J and clone size, whereas the DNA furnished D and trimming. A total of a few million clones appear in this sample, roughly 92% of them only once. The ten largest account for 0.11% to 0.15% of the sample.

The research as a whole found: Sampling was restricted to blood, and TCR repertoires in tissues likely differ from the TCR repertoires found in blood. Estimated clonotype richness was generally larger for naive than for memory subsets. Even with the large sequencing depth, rarefaction of the sorted-subset datasets indicated that sequencing was incomplete. Pairwise subsampling indicated that sequencing depth was expected to affect the degree of clonotype sharing among donors. The small number of donors limited the genetic and exposure-history diversity represented. Higher generation probabilities were observed for clonotypes shared by all four sorted-subset donors than for non-shared clonotypes. Across several donors, around 5% of naive CD4, roughly 3.8% of naive CD8, 2.3% of memory CD4, and roughly 0.41% of memory CD8 clonotypes were shared.

Worth noting for this clone: Its antigen remains undetermined. No quality values exist for individual bases; no much larger clone is one base distant. Other nucleotide sequences in the sample specify the same CDR3.

Donors were healthy HIV-negative adults with no recently reported acute infections or vaccinations. Every donor was a Caucasian adult residing in Nashville, Tennessee, USA. Magnetic negative selection was used to enrich CD4+ T cells, after which naive cells were positively selected on CD45RA and the negative fraction became the memory subset. After blood collection by leukapheresis, PBMCs were isolated using Ficoll-Histopaque density gradient centrifugation and then cryopreserved in the vapor phase of liquid nitrogen. Analytical flow cytometry was used to check the purity and quantity of each magnetically sorted T cell population. Genomic DNA was isolated from each sorted fraction and quantified by UV absorbance on a Nanodrop 2000c.

The sequenced sample consisted of naive CD4+ T cells sorted from blood. The sample's cell subset or site label is to be understood as: CD45RA+ positively selected. Recombination connected TRBV5-1 to TRBJ1-2, with no confidently assigned D gene. The sequence derives from a man aged 18 to 30 in good health. The DNA is TGCGCCAGCAGCTTGGGTGCTAACTATGGCTACACCTTC. Protein translation: CASSLGANYGYTF.